Included here is one T cell receptor beta chain sequence, with context. The sample belongs to a study of blood T cell repertoires in COVID-19. Study-wide background: Nucleic acid was either cDNA or gDNA, and it came from T cells, B-cell-depleted T cells, or PBMCs.

Here immunoSEQ multiplex PCR was the method, and the copy in TCRdb shows in-frame clones only, minus some. The sample records about 500,000 clones, about 89% being singletons. Germline-derived CDR1 and CDR2 are LNHDA and SQIVND (reference sequence). Trimming took 3 bases from V and 8 from J, leaving 13 bases between them. The CDR3 runs to 14 residues. Sample: peripheral blood. This rearrangement joins TRBV19 to TRBJ1-4, with D perhaps matching TRBD1 (5 bases). This clonotype was obtained from a woman between 45 and 60 years old with COVID-19, enrolled during active disease. CDR3 bases: TGTGCCAGTAGTATTCAGGGCAGCGAGGAAAAACTGTTTTTT. It codes for CASSIQGSEEKLFF. Full variable domain (rest looked up from reference TRBV19 and TRBJ1-4): DGGITQSPKYLFRKEGQNVTLSCEQNLNHDAMYWYRQDPGQGLRLIYYSQIVNDFQKGDIAEGYSVSREKKESFPLTVTSAQKNPTAFYLCASSIQGSEEKLFFGSGTQLSVL.